The 14 T cell receptor beta chains presented below share a single source sample, sequenced in a study of blood T cells in healthy people across ages. A J-beta primer mix and a sample-barcoded 5' primer were used in a second PCR of about 7 to 11 cycles. From the 5' RACE reads, TCRdb called clonotypes with MiXCR, one entry per CDR3 protein. The table records roughly 680,000 distinct CDR3 sequences, around 45% of them present only once. The sequencing input was blood. The source of these receptors is a woman in her sixties in good health.

This clonotype turned up a few times. J is TRBJ1-4 and V is TRBV29-1, with 7 bases lining up with TRBD1. The junction had 6 bases not matched to a gene; V was cut back by 4 bases and J by 7 bases. Germline assignment: CDR1 SQVTM and CDR2 ANQGSEA. The CDR3 runs to 13 residues. The CDR3 nucleotides read TGCAGCGTTGTAGGGGGCGAAGTTGAAAAACTGTTTTTT. Translation: CSVVGGEVEKLFF.

About this clonotype: This may be a read error, as it is one base from a much larger clone. V and J are TRBV10-3 and TRBJ2-4, with a weak D call TRBD2 (5 bases). Near its end, the DNA agrees better with TRBJ2-7, so the J call may be wrong. This CDR3 has 14 amino acids. Germline V CDR1 and CDR2: ENHRY, SYGVKD. The CDR3, as DNA: TGTGCCATCGGAGCGGCTCCTCCCCCCTACGAGCAGTACTTC. It encodes CAIGAAPPPYEQYF.

V gene TRBV3-1 combines with J gene TRBJ2-5; TRBD1 might be the D (5 bases). V was clipped by 8 bases and J by 4 bases, with 14 bases between them. The CDR3 length is 13 residues. Germline assignment: CDR1 LGHDT and CDR2 YNNKEL (reference sequence). The DNA for the CDR3 is TGTGCCAGCGGCCGTAGGGGTGGAGAGACCCAGTACTTC. Translating it yields CASGRRGGETQYF.

The chain combines TRBV10-3 with TRBJ2-2; perhaps TRBD1 as D (6 bases). The CDR3 is 14 amino acids. V dropped 7 bases and J dropped 2 bases, with 11 bases sitting between them. CDR1 is ENHRY and CDR2 is SYGVKD in the germline V gene. The CDR3 region has the DNA TGTGCCATCAAGCAGGGGCCTAACACCGGGGAGCTGTTTTTT. Translation gives CAIKQGPNTGELFF.

This clonotype was seen a handful of times. The CDR3 sequence is CASSYGSYNEQFF. The CDR3 DNA reads TGCGCCAGCAGCTACGGGAGTTACAATGAGCAGTTCTTC. The chain employs TRBV5-1 and TRBJ2-1; D is perhaps TRBD2 (6 bases). The CDR3 is made up of 13 amino acids. CDR1 and CDR2 from the germline V gene are SGHRS and YFSETQ. Deletions cut 3 bases from V and 4 bases from J, with 8 bases between.

The chain uses TRBV7-3 and TRBJ2-7; possible D gene TRBD1, 5 bases. The germline V gene has CDR1 SGHTA and CDR2 FQGTGA. The CDR3 covers 15 residues. Trimming took 0 bases from V and 3 from J, leaving 12 bases between them. The CDR3 DNA sequence: TGTGCCAGCAGCTTAACTGCAGGGCCCAACTACGAGCAGTACTTC. As protein: CASSLTAGPNYEQYF.

The V and J genes are TRBV25-1 and TRBJ1-6; no firm D call. The germline V gene encodes CDR1 MGHDK and CDR2 SYGVNS. CDR3 length: 10 residues. The V end was cut by 8 bases, the J end by 11 bases, with 7 bases between. The CDR3 sequence: CASSGPPLHF. The CDR3, as DNA: TGTGCCAGCTCAGGCCCACCCCTCCACTTT.

The J gene is TRBJ2-7, the V gene TRBV3-1; 7 bases fit TRBD2. This CDR3 contains 14 residues. The germline V gene has CDR1 LGHDT and CDR2 YNNKEL (reference sequence). J was trimmed by 2 bases and V by 3 bases; bases with no gene match: 4. This CDR3 reads CASSQGGWTYEQYF. Here the CDR3 DNA reads TGTGCCAGCAGCCAGGGGGGGTGGACCTACGAGCAGTACTTC.

The chain recombines TRBV5-5 with TRBJ2-2, with D possibly TRBD2 on 6 matching bases. CDR3 length equals 15 residues. Germline CDR1 reads SGHKS; CDR2 reads YYEKEE (reference sequence). The V end lost 8 bases, the J end lost 4 bases, and 18 bases lay between the germline ends. As DNA, the CDR3 is TGTGCCAGTACGGGACTGGACCGGGGCACCGGGGAGCTGTTTTTT. Encoded protein: CASTGLDRGTGELFF.

This clonotype was observed a handful of times. The chain has TRBV5-1 and TRBJ1-5; no firm D call. V lost 2 bases and J lost 2, with 11 bases in between. CDR3 length equals 15 residues. Germline CDR1 and CDR2: SGHRS and YFSETQ. The CDR3 spells CASSFGGEGNQPQHF. The DNA of the CDR3 is TGCGCCAGCAGCTTCGGAGGAGAGGGCAATCAGCCCCAGCATTTT.

This clonotype came up a few times. J is TRBJ2-3 and V is TRBV28; 7 positions match TRBD2. Germline CDR1 is MDHEN and CDR2 is SYDVKM. V dropped 6 bases and J dropped 1; count of bases not matched to a gene: 7. The CDR3 runs to 15 residues. The CDR3 sequence: CASRGVGRGTDTQYF. The CDR3 nucleotides are TGTGCCAGCAGAGGGGTAGGGAGGGGCACAGATACGCAGTATTTT. Based on the CDR3 plus reference TRBV28 and TRBJ2-3, the full variable domain is DVKVTQSSRYLVKRTGEKVFLECVQDMDHENMFWYRQDPGLGLRLIYFSYDVKMKEKGDIPEGYSVSREKKERFSLILESASTNQTSMYLCASRGVGRGTDTQYFGPGTRLTVL.

The rearrangement joins TRBV11-3 to TRBJ2-3; D is uncertain. The DNA end is more similar to TRBJ1-5, so the J call may be wrong. CDR1 SGHNT and CDR2 YENEEA come from the germline V gene. The length of the CDR3 is 15 residues. Here the CDR3 DNA reads TGTGCCAGCAGCTTAGGCGGGAGCGACACAGATACGCAGCATTTT. Translated, it gives CASSLGGSDTDTQHF.

V gene TRBV12-3 or TRBV12-4 combines with J gene TRBJ2-7; D is uncertain. V lost 5 bases and J 1 base, leaving 9 bases between the germline ends. The CDR3 loop spans 13 amino acids. CDR3 residues: CASSETESYEQYF. In DNA, the CDR3 is TGTGCCAGCAGTGAGACGGAATCCTACGAGCAGTACTTC.

This clonotype came up a few times. V and J are TRBV28 and TRBJ1-1, with D maybe TRBD1 (5 bases). The CDR3 is 14 residues long. CDR1 MDHEN and CDR2 SYDVKM come from the germline V gene. Between the trimmed V and J ends, which lost 7 bases and 4 bases, there was a span of 16 bases. This CDR3 reads CASIIGGGFTEAFF. CDR3 nucleotide sequence: TGTGCCAGCATCATCGGGGGGGGTTTCACTGAAGCTTTCTTT. The complete variable domain, with remaining parts taken from reference TRBV28 and TRBJ1-1, reads DVKVTQSSRYLVKRTGEKVFLECVQDMDHENMFWYRQDPGLGLRLIYFSYDVKMKEKGDIPEGYSVSREKKERFSLILESASTNQTSMYLCASIIGGGFTEAFFGQGTRLTVV.